This T cell receptor beta chain derives from a study of vaccination and CD4 T cells after COVID-19. On the study more broadly: Blood was drawn a median around 73 days post second dose, range 14 to 241. Whole-study findings and limits: Spike mono-reactive clones accounted for 304 of the 307 vaccine-specific clones found in convalescent patients.

Treatment indicated: roughly ten-day PBMC culture with coronavirus spike peptide pools or control peptides (ViraFEST assay). Note on this clonotype: The antigen is unknown.

This CDR3 is 11 amino acids long. Germline V lookup: CDR1 SGHTA, CDR2 FQGTGA. The V end lost 3 bases, the J end lost 8 bases, and 5 bases lay between the germline ends. With the Oncomine TCR Beta short-read assay, DNA from cultured CD4+ T cells was sequenced. Cultured CD4+ T cells were the source of extracted genomic DNA. One entry per CDR3 protein, called by TCRdb with MiXCR from the PCR reads. The data contain roughly 13,000 distinct CDR3 sequences, around 42% of them singletons. The material was CD4+ T cells from blood, cultured in vitro, obtained before SARS-CoV-2 vaccination. The V and J genes are TRBV7-3 and TRBJ1-5; D is uncertain. The receptor's source is a human donor who had recovered from COVID-19. As DNA, the CDR3 is TGTGCCAGCAGCTTGAGGAAGCCCCAGCATTTT. Translation: CASSLRKPQHF.